This TCR beta chain originates from a study of tumor-infiltrating lymphocytes in glioblastoma multiforme. Multiple V-beta primers and a C-beta primer amplified TCRB from RNA. MiXCR, applied by TCRdb to the multiplex PCR reads, yields one record per CDR3 protein. Among roughly 13,000 distinct CDR3 sequences listed, roughly 67% were seen once. A few counts support this clonotype. Germline CDR1 reads SGHRS; CDR2 reads YFSETQ. The CDR3 totals 16 residues. Trimming took 0 bases from V and 12 from J, leaving 25 bases between them. Sequencing was done on a sample of brain tumor tissue. J is TRBJ2-7 and V is TRBV5-1; D could derive from TRBD1 or TRBD2 (5 bases each). The clonotype comes from a male donor with glioblastoma. The CDR3 spells CASSLEGTLGLVEGYF. Written as DNA, the CDR3 is TGCGCCAGCAGCTTGGAAGGGACCCTAGGTCTGGTCGAGGGGTACTTC.